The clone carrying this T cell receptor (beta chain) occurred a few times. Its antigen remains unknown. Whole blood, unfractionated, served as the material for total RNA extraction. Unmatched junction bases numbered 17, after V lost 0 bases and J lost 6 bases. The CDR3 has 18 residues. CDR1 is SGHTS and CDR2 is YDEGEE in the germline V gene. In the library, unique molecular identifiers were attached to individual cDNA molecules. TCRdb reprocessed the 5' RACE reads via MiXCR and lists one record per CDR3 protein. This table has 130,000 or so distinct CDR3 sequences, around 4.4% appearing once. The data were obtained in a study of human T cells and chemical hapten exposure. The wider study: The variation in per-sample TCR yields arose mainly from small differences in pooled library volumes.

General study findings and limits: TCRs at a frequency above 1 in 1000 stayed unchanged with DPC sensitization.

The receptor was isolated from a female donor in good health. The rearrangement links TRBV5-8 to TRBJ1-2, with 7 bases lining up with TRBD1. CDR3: CASSLAEGPRGRIDGYTF. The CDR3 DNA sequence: TGTGCCAGCAGCTTGGCCGAGGGACCTAGGGGGCGGATAGATGGCTACACCTTC.